This T cell receptor beta chain stems from a study of T cells in Graves' hyperthyroidism and ophthalmopathy. Study-wide results and limits: Most expanded thyroid clonotypes above 0.001 also appeared in blood.

This clonotype was seen many times. Its target is unknown. The germline V gene encodes CDR1 DFQATT and CDR2 SNEGSKA (reference sequence). The CDR3 runs 16 residues. V shed 4 bases and J 5 bases; nucleotides not matched to a gene: 10. TCR beta CDR3 region amplification was performed from RNA transcripts. The HTBI primer set was used in a first-round RT-PCR of the TCR CDR3. One entry per CDR3 protein results from TCRdb running MiXCR on the multiplex PCR reads. The sample lists some 740,000 distinct CDR3 sequences, about 14% occurring once. The clonotype comes from a woman under 30 with Graves' hyperthyroidism. Material for sequencing was blood. V gene TRBV20-1 combines with J gene TRBJ2-1; 11 bases map to TRBD2. The CDR3 loop reads CSANRRELAGDNEQFF. The CDR3 region has the DNA TGCAGTGCTAACAGAAGGGAACTAGCGGGAGACAATGAGCAGTTCTTC.